The source of this TCR beta chain is a study of chemoradiotherapy in HPV16-positive cancers. Study-level information: Candidate HPV-specific clones and shared TCR motifs came from a couple of HPV16-positive patients.

Whole-study results and caveats: HPV-responsive T-cell expansion during chemoradiotherapy was linked to improved recurrence-free survival in HPV16-positive patients. Candidate HPV-specific clones and E7-related TCR motifs grew in tumor during treatment.

The germline gives CDR1 SGHTA, CDR2 FQGTGA. The CDR3 runs to 16 residues. V shed 3 bases and J 2 bases; nucleotides not matched to a gene: 7. This clone was detected only a few times. Its matching antigen is unknown. Sequenced by immunoSEQ multiplex PCR; TCRdb stores in-frame clones only, minus some. The data show about 10,000 clones, with over 60% seen just once and roughly 12% held by the top ten. The source of this sequence is a human donor with HPV-associated anogenital cancer. The source material was tumor tissue, sampled from a patient who underwent chemoradiotherapy. The chain links TRBV7-3 to TRBJ2-5, with 9 positions matching TRBD1. CDR3 residues: CASSLGRGTGQETQYF. CDR3 sequence (DNA): TGTGCCAGCAGCTTGGGGCGGGGGACAGGGCAAGAGACCCAGTACTTC. The complete variable domain, with remaining parts taken from reference TRBV7-3 and TRBJ2-5, reads GAGVSQTPSNKVTEKGKYVELRCDPISGHTALYWYRQSLGQGPEFLIYFQGTGAADDSGLPNDRFFAVRPEGSVSTLKIQRTERGDSAVYLCASSLGRGTGQETQYFGPGTRLLVL.